This note documents a single T cell receptor (beta chain) sequence. What it recognizes is unknown. TCRdb independently ran MiXCR on the RT-PCR reads; one entry per CDR3 protein. This table has about 240,000 distinct CDR3 sequences, 12% appearing once. The entry originates in a study of response to subunit inactivated influenza vaccine. Findings and caveats of the study: After each seasonal influenza vaccination, few new T cells are recruited, the authors suggested.

V was shortened by 2 bases and J by 0 bases, with 10 bases between the two germline ends. The CDR3 runs to 15 residues. Germline-derived CDR1 and CDR2 are SEHNR and FQNEAQ (reference sequence). The rearrangement uses TRBV7-9 and TRBJ1-1, with unresolved D. This sequence originates from a man aged 50-60 years who received an inactivated influenza vaccine. The sample here was non-naive T cells sorted from PBMCs, taken 14 days before vaccination. The CDR3, as DNA: TGTGCCAGCAGCTTATCGGTTGGGGTGAACACTGAAGCTTTCTTT. Its translation is CASSLSVGVNTEAFF.